The present T cell receptor (beta chain) was sequenced within a study of cytomegalovirus exposure and HLA in healthy donors. Points from the study as a whole: Most TCR sequences showed up rarely, but some public TCRs showed up in many donors. Further analysis, carried out later, found HLA-associated TCR beta chains more clonally expanded than equally common other chains.

Likely unrecorded immune exposures existed in these nominally healthy donors. Germline CDR1 is SGDLS and CDR2 is YYNGEE. The CDR3 totals 18 residues. After removal of 3 bases from V and 3 bases from J, the junction contained 12 bases not matched to a gene. It was with 60 Vbeta and 13 Jbeta primers that the PCR ran. The data were produced by immunoSEQ multiplex PCR, yet TCRdb's version contains in-frame clones alone and is incomplete. The data show tens of thousands of clones, approximately 73% seen once. A note on this clone: The antigen remains unidentified.

This chain joins TRBV9 and TRBJ2-2, with 9 bases aligning to TRBD2. The receptor was derived from a man between 50 and 59 years old in good health and CMV-seronegative. Material: PBMCs. The DNA for the CDR3 is TGTGCCAGCAGCGAGTCCCCCACCCGCGGGGGGGACACCGGGGAGCTGTTTTTT. Translation: CASSESPTRGGDTGELFF. Full variable domain (rest looked up from reference TRBV9 and TRBJ2-2): DSGVTQTPKHLITATGQRVTLRCSPRSGDLSVYWYQQSLDQGLQFLIQYYNGEERAKGNILERFSAQQFPDLHSELNLSSLELGDSALYFCASSESPTRGGDTGELFFGEGSRLTVL.